This record concerns one TCR beta chain sequence. This entry comes from a study of T cells after yellow fever vaccination. V lost 6 bases to trimming and J lost 5 bases, with 22 bases between them. CDR3 size: 15 residues. CDR1 and CDR2 (germline): SQVTM, ANQGSEA. MiXCR, applied by TCRdb to the 5' RACE reads, yields one record per CDR3 protein. The sample has approximately 580,000 distinct CDR3 sequences, 17% seen once; the top ten hold 15% to 20%. The input for sequencing was PBMCs, taken around 5 days after the first yellow fever vaccination. This clonotype was obtained from a man aged 18 to 30 who received the YFV17D yellow fever vaccine. The rearrangement links TRBV29-1 to TRBJ2-5, with D perhaps assigned TRBD1 or TRBD2 (5 bases each). The CDR3: CSVFRVGRPGETQYF. The CDR3 DNA reads TGCAGCGTCTTCAGGGTGGGACGTCCTGGCGAGACCCAGTACTTC.